This T cell receptor (beta chain) appears in the sequencing data of a study of blood T cell repertoires in COVID-19 (TCRdb year 2020). For the study in its entirety: Samples from collaborators originated in the United States, Italy and Spain and spanned both the acute and convalescent phases of COVID-19. The samples were drawn from the first 160 participants of the ongoing ImmuneRACE study and from 1,200 or so subjects provided by 6 global collaborators. The repertoires were released in a freely available public database meant as a resource for research on the immune response to SARS-CoV-2. Subjects who had been exposed to COVID-19, were actively infected with it, or had recovered from it provided the deeply sampled blood TCRbeta repertoires that made up the dataset. The material from the prospective study consisted of cDNA or gDNA derived from T cells, B-cell-depleted T cells, or PBMCs. Nearly every sample came with metadata listing a de-identified subject ID, COVID-19 status, age in years and sex. Where available, HLA class I and class II types were obtained from metadata supplied by the sample provider rather than from assay-based typing. Summary of the overall study and its limitations: Clinical and demographic metadata were provided uncurated, with the amount varying by source and participant.

TCRbeta CDR3 regions were amplified from genomic DNA by means of the immunoSEQ Assay, a bias-controlled multiplex PCR. On the study's bioinformatics: Within the assay, amplification of reference gene primers was used to estimate how many nucleated cells each sample contained. To quantify the absolute abundance of each unique TCRbeta CDR3 rearrangement, sequence reads were collapsed and filtered. Productive Simpson clonality was computed per sample as the square root of Simpson's diversity index over productive rearrangements. TCRdb took this table from immuneACCESS and kept in-frame rearrangements with V and J called. Such tables lack part of the clones; where checked against another copy, unresolved V genes explain under half of the gap, and the rest is unexplained. The V and J calls and clone size come from that table; D and trimming were worked out from the DNA. This sample comprises 200,000 to 250,000 clones, approximately 82% of them detected only once. Of the sample, 1.9% falls within the top ten clones.

Via the germline V gene, CDR1 is ENHRY and CDR2 SYGVKD. V gives up 3 bases and J gives up 7 bases, and the segment between their germline ends measures 9 bases. From the cysteine through the phenylalanine, the CDR3 covers 12 amino acids. The kept DNA is CDR3 alone, 36 bases in frame from the first base. Another Seattle source contributed samples from volunteer blood donors who had recovered from COVID-19. Each collaborating institution followed its own protocols to collect whole blood in K2EDTA tubes. For TCRbeta analysis, collaborators shipped samples as frozen whole blood, isolated PBMCs, or DNA extracted from either of those sample types. Comments on this clone: It lacks a known antigen. Per-nucleotide qualities are absent, and no much larger clonotype sits a single base away.

The sample consisted of peripheral blood. The clonotype originates from a man aged 25 to 40 who had recovered from COVID-19. The chain is assembled from TRBV10-3 and TRBJ1-1; a tentative D call is TRBD1 (5 bases match). The DNA sequence follows: TGTGCCATCAGTGATCAGGGAAGTGAAGCTTTCTTT. Translated, it reads CAISDQGSEAFF.